The rows below give T cell receptor beta chains drawn from one sample of a study of blood T cell repertoires in COVID-19. TCRdb's copy holds only in-frame clones and misses some; the assay was immunoSEQ multiplex PCR. Counted here are some 150,000 clones, 85% occurring once; the ten biggest clones make up more than 5%. Specimen: PBMCs or T cells enriched from blood (not recorded which). The receptors stem from a woman aged 35 to 49 who had recovered from COVID-19. Both conserved end residues are part of each CDR3. Clone sizes are given selectively: once, few, many, or a class where the clone is expanded.

V gene,clone size,CDR3 protein
TRBV18,once,CASSPPAQGTPDTQYF
TRBV19,NA,CASSILAALYNEQFF
TRBV5-1,NA,CASSRSLAGGHEQYF
TRBV2,NA,CASSDSRGGTNIQYF
TRBV12-5,NA,CASGLGSGRTGEKLFF
TRBV6-1,few,CASSEEGAQHF
TRBV5-5,NA,CASSTGTGAYEQYF
TRBV27,NA,CASSPGGGLEKLFF
TRBV27,NA,CASSFEQANSPLHF
TRBV2,NA,CASRDRGPGEQFF
TRBV10-3,NA,CAISESSQGMGNTEAFF
TRBV19,NA,CAVREDRGQPQHF
TRBV5-8,NA,CASSLVAGAQDTQYF
TRBV19,NA,CASSIAGGEAFF
TRBV2,NA,CAVAGVDGYTF
TRBV27,NA,CASSWTGRETQYF
TRBV9,NA,CASSATGVDEKLFF
TRBV4-1,NA,CASSQAGVVETQYF
TRBV3-1/TRBV3-2,many,CASSQAHRGQSYEQYF
TRBV19,NA,CASSMPDRERGIEPQHF
TRBV19,once,CASNKELEKLFF
TRBV27,once,CASSLPKLAKNIQYF
TRBV9,NA,CASSTTGVEQFF
TRBV6-5,NA,CASSNDRVPYEQYF
TRBV19,NA,CASSALGTPIQDQYF
TRBV11-2,once,CASSSPSRGNGNTIYF
TRBV10-3,NA,CAISESGSISYEQYF
TRBV7-8,NA,CASSLVAGGFTNYGYTF
TRBV9,few,CASSVSSGSYNEQFF
TRBV12-3/TRBV12-4,once,CASSFILGETQYF
TRBV19,NA,CASRTGGADTEAFF
TRBV30,NA,CAWAGLGGNQPQHF
TRBV16,NA,CASSQSGTGVGAFF
TRBV5-4,few,CASSRGLPGDSPLHF
TRBV10-1,NA,CASSGNRAAEAFF
TRBV2,NA,CAIYDRGGEKLFF
TRBV5-4,NA,CASSPSGDRGEKLFF
TRBV9,NA,CASSPAAGPYNEQFF
TRBV5-4,NA,CASSLALAGGTDTQYF
TRBV3-1/TRBV3-2,NA,CASSQEGGGRNNEQFF
TRBV5-1,NA,CASSFIPQKSSYNEQFF
TRBV9,NA,CASSFGATNEKLFF
TRBV4-1,NA,CASSQGKGAAGSYEQYF
TRBV29-1,once,CSVDGTGLNTEAFF
TRBV28,once,CASKQTGGPSYEQYF
TRBV5-1,NA,CASSWGTSGSYGTDTQYF
TRBV6-5,NA,CASRDISGYTF
TRBV15,NA,CATSRDPGQASNEQFF
TRBV20-1,NA,CSASGGGESYNEQFF
TRBV5-1,NA,CASSLGRNGNTEAFF
TRBV28,NA,CASSPRMDEQFF
TRBV5-4,NA,CASSQGGAAYNEQFF
TRBV2,NA,CASSETHRGEKLFF